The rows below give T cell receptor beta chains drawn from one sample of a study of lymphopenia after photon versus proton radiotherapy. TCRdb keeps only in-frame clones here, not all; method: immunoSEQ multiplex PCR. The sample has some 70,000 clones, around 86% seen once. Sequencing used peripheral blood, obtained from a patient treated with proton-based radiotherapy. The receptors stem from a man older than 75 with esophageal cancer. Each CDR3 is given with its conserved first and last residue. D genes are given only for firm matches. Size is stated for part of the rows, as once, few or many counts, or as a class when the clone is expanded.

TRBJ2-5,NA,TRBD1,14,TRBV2,TGTGCCAGCAGGCCAGGACAGGGAGTGCGGACCCAGTACTTC,CASRPGQGVRTQYF
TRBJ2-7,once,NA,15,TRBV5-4,TGTGCCAGCAGCCCCCGGCACGGGTGGAGCTACGAGCAGTACTTC,CASSPRHGWSYEQYF
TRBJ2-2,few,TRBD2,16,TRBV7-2,TGTGCCAGCAGCTACAGCGGGACCACGAACACCGGGGAGCTGTTTTTT,CASSYSGTTNTGELFF
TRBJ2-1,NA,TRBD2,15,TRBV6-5,TGTGCCATTCGCACCGGCGCTAGCGGGGACAATGAGCAGTTCTTC,CAIRTGASGDNEQFF
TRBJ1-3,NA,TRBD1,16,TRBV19,TGTGCCAGTAGTTGGGACAGTAGAACATCTGGAAACACCATATATTTT,CASSWDSRTSGNTIYF
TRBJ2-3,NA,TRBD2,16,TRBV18,TGTGCCAGCTCACCAAGGCTAGCGGGGGGCACAGATACGCAGTATTTT,CASSPRLAGGTDTQYF
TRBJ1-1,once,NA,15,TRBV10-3,TGTGCCATCAGTGAGTCCGGGACGGTGAACACTGAAGCTTTCTTT,CAISESGTVNTEAFF
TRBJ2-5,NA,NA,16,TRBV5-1,TGCGCCAGCAGCTTTGGGGGTGGGATCGGCCTAGAGACCCAGTACTTC,CASSFGGGIGLETQYF
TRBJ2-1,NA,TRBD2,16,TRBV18,TGTGCCAGCTCACCACCTCGGGCTAGCGGGACCGATGAGCAGTTCTTC,CASSPPRASGTDEQFF
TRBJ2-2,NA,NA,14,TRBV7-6,TGTGCCAGCAGCTCCCGGGACTTTCTCGGGGAGCTGTTTTTT,CASSSRDFLGELFF
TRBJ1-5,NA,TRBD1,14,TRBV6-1,TGTGCCAGCAGCCGGGACAGGGACAATCAGCCCCAGCATTTT,CASSRDRDNQPQHF
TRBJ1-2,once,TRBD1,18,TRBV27,TGTGCCAGCAGTTTATCTCGTTACAGGGGGAGATCTAACTATGGCTACACCTTC,CASSLSRYRGRSNYGYTF
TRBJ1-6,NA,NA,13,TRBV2,TGTGCCAGCAACACCATTGCTGGTTCACCCCTCCACTTT,CASNTIAGSPLHF
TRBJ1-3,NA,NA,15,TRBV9,TGTGCCAGCAGCGTAGAGGGGGGGCTAGGAAACACCATATATTTT,CASSVEGGLGNTIYF
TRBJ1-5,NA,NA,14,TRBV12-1,TGTGCCAGCAGAAACAGTGGCCCCAATCAGCCCCAGCATTTT,CASRNSGPNQPQHF
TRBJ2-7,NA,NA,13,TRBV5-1,TGCGCCAGCAGCTTGGCGCCGGCCTACGAGCAGTACTTC,CASSLAPAYEQYF
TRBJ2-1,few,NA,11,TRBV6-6,TGTGCCAGCAGTCCACTGGATGAGCAGTTCTTC,CASSPLDEQFF
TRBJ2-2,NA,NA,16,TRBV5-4,TGTGCCAGCAGCTGGGTGGGTTGGCACCGGACCGGGGAGCTGTTTTTT,CASSWVGWHRTGELFF
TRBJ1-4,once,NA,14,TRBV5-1,TGCGCCAGCAGCTTGCAGGGTTTCGGTGAAAAACTGTTTTTT,CASSLQGFGEKLFF
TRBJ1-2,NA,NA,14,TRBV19,TGTGCCAGTAGTGCTATGGTCAAGGGTAATGGCTACACCTTC,CASSAMVKGNGYTF
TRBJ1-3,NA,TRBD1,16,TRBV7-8,TGTGCCAGCAGCTTCCCGACAGGGGGCTCTGGAAACACCATATATTTT,CASSFPTGGSGNTIYF
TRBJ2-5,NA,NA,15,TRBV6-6,TGTGCCAGCAGTTACCCCGGGCAGGCGCAAGAGACCCAGTACTTC,CASSYPGQAQETQYF
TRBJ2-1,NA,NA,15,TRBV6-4,TGTGCCAGCAGTGACTCGAAGGGGACACCTAATGAGCAGTTCTTC,CASSDSKGTPNEQFF
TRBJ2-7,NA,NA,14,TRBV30,TGTGCCTGGAGACGGAGTGGACGTCTGTCCGAGCAGTACTTC,CAWRRSGRLSEQYF
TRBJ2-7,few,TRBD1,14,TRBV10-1,TGCGCCAGCAGTGAGACGGGACAGCTCTACGAGCAGTACTTC,CASSETGQLYEQYF